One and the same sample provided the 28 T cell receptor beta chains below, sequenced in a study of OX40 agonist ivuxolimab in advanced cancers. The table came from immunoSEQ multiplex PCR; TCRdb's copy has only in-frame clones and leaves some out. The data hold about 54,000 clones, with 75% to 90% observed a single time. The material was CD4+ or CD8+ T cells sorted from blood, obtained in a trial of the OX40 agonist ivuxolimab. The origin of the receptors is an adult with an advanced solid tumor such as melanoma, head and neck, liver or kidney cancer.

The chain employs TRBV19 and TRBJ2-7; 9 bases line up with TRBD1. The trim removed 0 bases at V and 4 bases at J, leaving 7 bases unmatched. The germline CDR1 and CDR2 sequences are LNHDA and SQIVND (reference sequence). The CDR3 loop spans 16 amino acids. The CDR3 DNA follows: TGTGCCAGTAGTATAGATCGTGGACAGGGGTTGTACGAGCAGTACTTC. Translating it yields CASSIDRGQGLYEQYF.

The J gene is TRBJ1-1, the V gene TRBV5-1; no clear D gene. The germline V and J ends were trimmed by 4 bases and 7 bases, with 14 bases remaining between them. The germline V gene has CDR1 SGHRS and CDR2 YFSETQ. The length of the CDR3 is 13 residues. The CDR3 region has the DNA TGCGCCAGCAGCACTGACGGGATGGGTGAAGCTTTCTTT. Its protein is CASSTDGMGEAFF. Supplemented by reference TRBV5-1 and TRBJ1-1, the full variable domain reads KAGVTQTPRYLIKTRGQQVTLSCSPISGHRSVSWYQQTPGQGLQFLFEYFSETQRNKGNFPGRFSGRQFSNSRSEMNVSTLELGDSALYLCASSTDGMGEAFFGQGTRLTVV.

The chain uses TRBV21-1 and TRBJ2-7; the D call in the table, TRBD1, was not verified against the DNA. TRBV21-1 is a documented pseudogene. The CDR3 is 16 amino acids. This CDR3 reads CASRKEGGTGNHEQYF. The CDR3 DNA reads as TGTGCCAGCAGAAAAGAGGGTGGGACAGGGAACCACGAGCAGTACTTC.

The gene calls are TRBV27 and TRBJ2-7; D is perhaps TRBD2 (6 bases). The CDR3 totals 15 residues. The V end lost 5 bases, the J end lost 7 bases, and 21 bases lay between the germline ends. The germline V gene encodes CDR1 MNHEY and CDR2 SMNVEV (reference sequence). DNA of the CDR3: TGTGCCAGCAGTCGGAGCGAGACTAGGTCCTGGGAGCAGTACTTC. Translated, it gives CASSRSETRSWEQYF.

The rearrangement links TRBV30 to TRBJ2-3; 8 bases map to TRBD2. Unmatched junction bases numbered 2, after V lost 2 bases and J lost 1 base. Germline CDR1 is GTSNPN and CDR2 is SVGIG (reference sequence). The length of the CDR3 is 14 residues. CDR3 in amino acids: CAWSTSGRTDTQYF. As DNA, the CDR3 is TGTGCCTGGAGTACTAGCGGCCGCACAGATACGCAGTATTTT.

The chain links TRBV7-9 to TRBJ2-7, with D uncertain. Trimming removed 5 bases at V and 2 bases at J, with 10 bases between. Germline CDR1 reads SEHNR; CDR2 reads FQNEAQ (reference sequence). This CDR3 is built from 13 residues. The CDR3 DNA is TGTGCCAGCAGCGGATACGATCCCTACGAGCAGTACTTC. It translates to CASSGYDPYEQYF.

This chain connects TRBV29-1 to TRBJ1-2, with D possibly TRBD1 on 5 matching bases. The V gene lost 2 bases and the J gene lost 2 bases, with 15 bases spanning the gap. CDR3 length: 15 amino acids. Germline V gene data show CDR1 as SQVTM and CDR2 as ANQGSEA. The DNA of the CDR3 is TGCAGCGTTGAACTCCCGCGGGGCCTGAACTATGGCTACACCTTC. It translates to CSVELPRGLNYGYTF.

Here the CDR3 reads CASSQSGQGGNQPQHF. The CDR3 bases are TGCGCCAGCAGTCAATCGGGACAGGGAGGCAATCAGCCCCAGCATTTT. This rearrangement joins TRBV23-1 to TRBJ1-5, with 9 bases identical to TRBD1. TRBV23-1 is marked as an open reading frame, function uncertain. This CDR3 region has 16 residues. The V segment lost 0 bases and the J segment 2 bases; nucleotides outside the gene matches: 2.

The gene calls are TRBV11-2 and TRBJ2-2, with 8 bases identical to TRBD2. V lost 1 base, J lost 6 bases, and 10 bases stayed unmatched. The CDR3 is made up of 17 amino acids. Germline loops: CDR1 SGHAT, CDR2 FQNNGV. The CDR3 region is CASSLGRGGRMPGELFF. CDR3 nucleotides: TGTGCCAGCAGCTTAGGCCGGGGGGGCCGTATGCCCGGGGAGCTGTTTTTT.

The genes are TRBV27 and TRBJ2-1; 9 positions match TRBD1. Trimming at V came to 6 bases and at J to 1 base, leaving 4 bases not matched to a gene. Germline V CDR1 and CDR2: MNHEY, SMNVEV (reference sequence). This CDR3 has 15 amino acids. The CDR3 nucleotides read TGTGCCAGCAGCCTCGGACAGGGGTCCTACAATGAGCAGTTCTTC. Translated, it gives CASSLGQGSYNEQFF.

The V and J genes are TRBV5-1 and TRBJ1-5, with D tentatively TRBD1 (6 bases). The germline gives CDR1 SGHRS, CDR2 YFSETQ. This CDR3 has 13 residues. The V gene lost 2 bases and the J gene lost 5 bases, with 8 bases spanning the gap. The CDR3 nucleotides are TGCGCCAGCAGCTTATCAGGGGATCAGCCCCAGCATTTT. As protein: CASSLSGDQPQHF.

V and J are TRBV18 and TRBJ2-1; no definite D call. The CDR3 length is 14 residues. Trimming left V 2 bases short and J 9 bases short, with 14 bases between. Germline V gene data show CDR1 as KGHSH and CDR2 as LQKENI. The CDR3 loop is CASSPGGPTGEQFF. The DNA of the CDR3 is TGTGCCAGCTCACCAGGTGGCCCAACGGGTGAGCAGTTCTTC.

CDR3 amino acids: CSVSLGNNQPQHF. The CDR3 nucleotides are TGCAGCGTGAGCCTGGGTAACAATCAGCCCCAGCATTTT. The rearrangement joins TRBV29-1 to TRBJ1-5, with D unclear. This CDR3 has 13 amino acids. Trimming pared 6 bases from V and 3 bases from J, leaving 12 bases between. Germline assignment: CDR1 SQVTM and CDR2 ANQGSEA.

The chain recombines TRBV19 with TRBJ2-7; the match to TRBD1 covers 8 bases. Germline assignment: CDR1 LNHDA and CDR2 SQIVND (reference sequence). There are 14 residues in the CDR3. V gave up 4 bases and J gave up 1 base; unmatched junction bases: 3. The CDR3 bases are TGTGCCAGTAGTACAACAGGGGGGTCCTACGAGCAGTACTTC. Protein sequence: CASSTTGGSYEQYF.

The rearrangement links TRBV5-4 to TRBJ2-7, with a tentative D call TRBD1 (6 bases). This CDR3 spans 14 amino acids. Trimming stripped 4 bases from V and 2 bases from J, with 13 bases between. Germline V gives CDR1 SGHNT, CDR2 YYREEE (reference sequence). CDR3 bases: TGTGCCAGCAGCCCTGGACAGTGGACCTACGAGCAGTACTTC. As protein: CASSPGQWTYEQYF.

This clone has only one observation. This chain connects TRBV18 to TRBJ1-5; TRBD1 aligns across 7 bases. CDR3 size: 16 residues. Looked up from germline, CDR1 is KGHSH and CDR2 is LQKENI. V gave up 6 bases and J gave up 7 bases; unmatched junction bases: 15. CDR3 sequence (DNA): TGTGCCAGCTCGCGTGGACTAACAGGGGAAACACAGCCCCAGCATTTT. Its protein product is CASSRGLTGETQPQHF. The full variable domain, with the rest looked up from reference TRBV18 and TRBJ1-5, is NAGVMQNPRHLVRRRGQEARLRCSPMKGHSHVYWYRQLPEEGLKFMVYLQKENIIDESGMPKERFSAEFPKEGPSILRIQQVVRGDSAAYFCASSRGLTGETQPQHFGDGTRLSIL.

CDR3 in amino acids: CASSSQGLAGTGELFF. CDR3 DNA sequence: TGCGCCAGCAGCTCACAGGGACTAGCGGGAACCGGGGAGCTGTTTTTT. The rearrangement links TRBV5-1 to TRBJ2-2, with 13 bases lining up with TRBD2. Trimming at V came to 3 bases and at J to 5 bases, leaving 4 bases not matched to a gene. This CDR3 region has 16 residues. Germline assignment: CDR1 SGHRS and CDR2 YFSETQ.

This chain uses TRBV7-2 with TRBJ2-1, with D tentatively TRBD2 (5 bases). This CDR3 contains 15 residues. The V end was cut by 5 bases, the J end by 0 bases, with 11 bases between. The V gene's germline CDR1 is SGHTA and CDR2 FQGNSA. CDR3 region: CASSRTFSSYNEQFF. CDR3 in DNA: TGTGCCAGCAGCCGGACTTTTAGCTCCTACAATGAGCAGTTCTTC.

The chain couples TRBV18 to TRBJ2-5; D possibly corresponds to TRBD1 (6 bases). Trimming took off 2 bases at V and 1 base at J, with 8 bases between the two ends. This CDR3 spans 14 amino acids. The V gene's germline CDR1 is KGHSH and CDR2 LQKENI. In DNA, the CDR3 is TGTGCCAGCTCACCAGACAGGACCCAAGAGACCCAGTACTTC. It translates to CASSPDRTQETQYF.

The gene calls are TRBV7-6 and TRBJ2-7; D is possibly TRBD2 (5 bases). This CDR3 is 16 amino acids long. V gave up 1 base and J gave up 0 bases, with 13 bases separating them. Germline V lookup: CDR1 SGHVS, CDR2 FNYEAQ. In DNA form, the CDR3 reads TGTGCCAGCAGCTTAGTGGCGGGCCCACCCTCCTACGAGCAGTACTTC. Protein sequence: CASSLVAGPPSYEQYF.

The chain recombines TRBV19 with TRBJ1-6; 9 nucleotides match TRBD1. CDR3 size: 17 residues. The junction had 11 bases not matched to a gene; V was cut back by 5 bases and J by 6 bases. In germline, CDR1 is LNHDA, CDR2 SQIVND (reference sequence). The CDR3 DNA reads TGTGCCAGTAGTTTACATTCACAGGGGGCGCGTAATTCACCCCTCCACTTT. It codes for CASSLHSQGARNSPLHF.

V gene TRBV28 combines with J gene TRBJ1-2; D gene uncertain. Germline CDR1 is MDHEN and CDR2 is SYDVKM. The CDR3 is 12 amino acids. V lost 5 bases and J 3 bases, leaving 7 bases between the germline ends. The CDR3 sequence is CASSPSYYGYTF. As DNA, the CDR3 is TGTGCCAGCAGTCCCTCTTACTATGGCTACACCTTC.

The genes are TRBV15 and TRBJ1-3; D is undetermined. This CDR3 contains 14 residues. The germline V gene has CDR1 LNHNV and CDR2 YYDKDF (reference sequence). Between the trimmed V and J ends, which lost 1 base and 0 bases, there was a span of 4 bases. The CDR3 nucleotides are TGTGCCACCAGCAGAGGATCCTCTGGAAACACCATATATTTT. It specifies CATSRGSSGNTIYF.

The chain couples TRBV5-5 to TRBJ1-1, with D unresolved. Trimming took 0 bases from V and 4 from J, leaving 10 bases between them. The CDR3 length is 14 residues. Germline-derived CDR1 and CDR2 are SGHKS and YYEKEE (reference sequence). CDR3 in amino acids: CASSLGFSSTEAFF. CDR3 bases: TGTGCCAGCAGCTTGGGGTTTTCGAGCACTGAAGCTTTCTTT. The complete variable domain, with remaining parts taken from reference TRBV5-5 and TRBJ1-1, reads DAGVTQSPTHLIKTRGQQVTLRCSPISGHKSVSWYQQVLGQGPQFIFQYYEKEERGRGNFPDRFSARQFPNYSSELNVNALLLGDSALYLCASSLGFSSTEAFFGQGTRLTVV.

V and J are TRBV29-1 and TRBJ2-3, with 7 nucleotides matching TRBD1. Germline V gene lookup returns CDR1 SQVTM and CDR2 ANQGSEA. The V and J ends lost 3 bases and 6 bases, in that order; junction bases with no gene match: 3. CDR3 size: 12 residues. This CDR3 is CSVDEGADTQYF. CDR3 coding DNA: TGCAGCGTTGATGAGGGGGCGGATACGCAGTATTTT.

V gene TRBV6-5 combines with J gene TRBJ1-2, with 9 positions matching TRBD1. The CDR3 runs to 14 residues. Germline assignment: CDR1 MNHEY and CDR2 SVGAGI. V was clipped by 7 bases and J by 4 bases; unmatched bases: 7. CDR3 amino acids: CASNPDRGGYGYTF. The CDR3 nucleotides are TGTGCCAGCAACCCGGACAGGGGAGGCTATGGCTACACCTTC.

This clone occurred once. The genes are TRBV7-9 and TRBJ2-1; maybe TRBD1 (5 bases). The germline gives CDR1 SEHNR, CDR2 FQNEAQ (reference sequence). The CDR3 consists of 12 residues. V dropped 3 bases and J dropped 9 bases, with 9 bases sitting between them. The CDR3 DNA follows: TGTGCCAGCAGCTTCGAAAGGGGTGAGCAGTTCTTC. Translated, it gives CASSFERGEQFF.

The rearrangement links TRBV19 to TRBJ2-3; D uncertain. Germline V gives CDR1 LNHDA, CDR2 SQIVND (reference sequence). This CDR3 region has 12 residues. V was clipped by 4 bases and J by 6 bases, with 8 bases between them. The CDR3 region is CASSSAWDTQYF. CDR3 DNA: TGTGCCAGTAGTAGCGCTTGGGATACGCAGTATTTT.